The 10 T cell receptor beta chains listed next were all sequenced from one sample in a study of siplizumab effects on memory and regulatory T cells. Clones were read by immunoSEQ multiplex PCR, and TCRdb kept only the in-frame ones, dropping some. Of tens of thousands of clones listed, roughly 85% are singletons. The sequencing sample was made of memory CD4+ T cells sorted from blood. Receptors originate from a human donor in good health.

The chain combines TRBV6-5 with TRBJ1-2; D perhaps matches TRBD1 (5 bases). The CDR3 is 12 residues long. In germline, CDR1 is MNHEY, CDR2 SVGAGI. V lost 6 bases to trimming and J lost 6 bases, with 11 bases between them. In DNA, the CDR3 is TGTGCCAGCAGGGAGACGGGGGATGGCTACACCTTC. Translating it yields CASRETGDGYTF.

This chain's CDR3 is CASSYQWEETQYF. The CDR3 bases are TGTGCCAGCAGCTATCAATGGGAGGAGACCCAGTACTTC. This chain uses TRBV2 with TRBJ2-5; maybe TRBD2 (5 bases). V shed 6 bases and J shed 5 bases, with 13 bases lying between them. The CDR3 is 13 amino acids. Germline CDR1 and CDR2: SNHLY and FYNNEI. Variable domain in full (rest from reference TRBV2 and TRBJ2-5): EPEVTQTPSHQVTQMGQEVILRCVPISNHLYFYWYRQILGQKVEFLVSFYNNEISEKSEIFDDQFSVERPDGSNFTLKIRSTKLEDSAMYFCASSYQWEETQYFGPGTRLLVL.

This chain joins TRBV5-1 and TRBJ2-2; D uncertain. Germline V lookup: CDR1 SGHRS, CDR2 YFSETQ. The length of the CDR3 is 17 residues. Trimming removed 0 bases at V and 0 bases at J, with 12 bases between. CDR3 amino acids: CASSLVTTITNTGELFF. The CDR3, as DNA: TGCGCCAGCAGCTTGGTCACAACAATAACGAACACCGGGGAGCTGTTTTTT.

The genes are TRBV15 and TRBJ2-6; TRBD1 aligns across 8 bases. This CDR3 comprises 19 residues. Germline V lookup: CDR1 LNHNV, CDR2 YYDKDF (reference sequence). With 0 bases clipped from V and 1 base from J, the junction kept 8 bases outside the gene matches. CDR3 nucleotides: TGTGCCACCAGCAGAGATCTGGACAGGGCCCGGTCTGGGGCCAACGTCCTGACTTTC. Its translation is CATSRDLDRARSGANVLTF.

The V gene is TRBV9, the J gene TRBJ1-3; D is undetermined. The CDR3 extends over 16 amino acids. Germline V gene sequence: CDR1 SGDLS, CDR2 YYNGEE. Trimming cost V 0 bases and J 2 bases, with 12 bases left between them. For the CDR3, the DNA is TGTGCCAGCAGCGTAGGTCTGGGGTCGGCTGGAAACACCATATATTTT. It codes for CASSVGLGSAGNTIYF.

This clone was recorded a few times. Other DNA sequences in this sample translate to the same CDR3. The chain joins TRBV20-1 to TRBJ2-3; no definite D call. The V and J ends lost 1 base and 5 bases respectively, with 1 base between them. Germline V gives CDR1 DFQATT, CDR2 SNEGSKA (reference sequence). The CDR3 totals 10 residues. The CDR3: CSARGDTQYF. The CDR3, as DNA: TGCAGTGCTAGAGGAGATACGCAGTATTTT.

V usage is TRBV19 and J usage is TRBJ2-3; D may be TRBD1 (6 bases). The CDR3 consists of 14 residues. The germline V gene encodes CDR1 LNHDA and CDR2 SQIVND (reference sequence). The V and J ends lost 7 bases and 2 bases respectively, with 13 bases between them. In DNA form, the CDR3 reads TGTGCCAGTAAATTGGGACACCACACAGATACGCAGTATTTT. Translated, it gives CASKLGHHTDTQYF.

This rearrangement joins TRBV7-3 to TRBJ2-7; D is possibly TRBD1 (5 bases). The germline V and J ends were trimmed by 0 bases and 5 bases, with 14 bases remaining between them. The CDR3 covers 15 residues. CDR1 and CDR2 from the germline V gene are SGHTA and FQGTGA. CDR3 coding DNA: TGTGCCAGCAGCTTAACGGGTGGGGCGCGTAACGAGCAGTACTTC. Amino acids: CASSLTGGARNEQYF. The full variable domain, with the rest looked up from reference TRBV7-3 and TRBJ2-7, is GAGVSQTPSNKVTEKGKYVELRCDPISGHTALYWYRQSLGQGPEFLIYFQGTGAADDSGLPNDRFFAVRPEGSVSTLKIQRTERGDSAVYLCASSLTGGARNEQYFGPGTRLTVT.

The CDR3 DNA follows: TGTGCCAGCAGCTTATATGCAGGGTCAGGGTCACCCCTCCACTTT. It specifies CASSLYAGSGSPLHF. The chain uses TRBV7-6 and TRBJ1-6; tentatively, D is TRBD1 (5 bases). V gave up 2 bases and J gave up 10 bases, with 15 bases separating them. CDR3 length: 15 residues. Germline V CDR1 and CDR2: SGHVS, FNYEAQ.

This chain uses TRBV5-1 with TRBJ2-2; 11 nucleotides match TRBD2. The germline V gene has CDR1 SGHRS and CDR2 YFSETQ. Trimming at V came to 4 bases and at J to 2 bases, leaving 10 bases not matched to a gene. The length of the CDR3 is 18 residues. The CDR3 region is CASSRIVLAGVNTGELFF. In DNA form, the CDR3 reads TGCGCCAGCAGCCGAATCGTACTAGCGGGGGTTAACACCGGGGAGCTGTTTTTT.